This T cell receptor beta chain comes out of a study of CD8+ T cells in alopecia areata. In the study overall: Percentage of affected scalp area was the basis on which treated patients' severity was scored. General study points: Many expanded lesional clones persisted in scalp and blood during tofacitinib. Clonality was higher in lesional than normal scalp, especially in alopecia totalis/universalis. Just one nonresponder means the tie between baseline CD8+ expansion and response stays uncertain.

Treatment reported: oral pan-JAK inhibitor, 5-10 mg twice daily. Once RNA had been extracted, it was reverse transcribed into cDNA to act as the sequencing template. TCRdb's table, derived via immunoSEQ multiplex PCR, lists solely in-frame clones and lacks some. The data hold about 190,000 clones, with around three fifths observed a single time. Trimming removed 2 bases from V and 0 bases from J; junction bases left unmatched: 4. Germline values: CDR1 MNHEY, CDR2 SVGAGI. CDR3 length: 16 amino acids. On this clone itself: Antigen unknown.

Sequencing used CD4+ T cells sorted from blood, obtained at week 24, from a patient treated with tofacitinib. The receptor was derived from a human donor with alopecia areata. The chain employs TRBV6-5 and TRBJ2-3; 8 bases line up with TRBD1. Here the CDR3 DNA reads TGTGCCAGCAGTTACCTGGGACAGGCTAGCACAGATACGCAGTATTTT. Translation: CASSYLGQASTDTQYF.